This T cell receptor (beta chain) was sequenced for a study of T cell repertoires in cytomegalovirus infection. Whole-study context: As its CMV epitopes, the study selected recently identified HLA-C-restricted and well-studied HLA-B-restricted targets. Shared public TCR beta signatures pointed to both CMV infection and a matching HLA type.

Worth noting for this clonotype: As yet, its antigen is unknown.

CDR3 length equals 15 residues. The V and J ends lost 7 bases and 5 bases, in that order; junction bases with no gene match: 11. TCRdb reprocessed the reads with MiXCR, giving one entry per CDR3 protein. The sample has 200,000 to 250,000 distinct CDR3 sequences, roughly 34% seen once. This chain joins TRBV12-3 or TRBV12-4 and TRBJ2-7; the match to TRBD1 covers 10 bases. The sequences come from CD8+ T cells from cultured PBMCs, collected from culture after CMV antigen stimulation. The sequence was collected from a human donor in good health (CMV status not recorded). Some clones in this sample may be carry-over from other donors' samples. CDR3 DNA sequence: TGTGCCAGCACCCAGTCCGGGACAGGGGATAACGAGCAGTACTTC. Encoded protein: CASTQSGTGDNEQYF.